Listed below are T cell receptor beta chains from one sample, sequenced in a study of cytomegalovirus exposure and HLA in healthy donors. Sequencing used immunoSEQ multiplex PCR; TCRdb keeps in-frame clones, though not all of them. Of 250,000 to 350,000 clones listed, over 70% are singletons. The sample taken for sequencing was PBMCs. The origin of the receptors is a girl under 10 years old in good health and CMV-seronegative. CDR3s include the opening cysteine and the closing phenylalanine or tryptophan. A D gene is named only where the DNA matches it firmly. Not every row has a clone size; where given, it reads once, few, many or a size class.

-,TRBJ1-4,TRBV28,-,CATEDIEKLFF,TGTGCCACCGAGGACATTGAAAAACTGTTTTTT
TRBD1,TRBJ1-2,TRBV2,-,CASQGAGAFRGYTF,TGTGCCAGCCAGGGGGCAGGGGCTTTTCGAGGCTACACCTTC
TRBD2,TRBJ2-1,TRBV9,-,CASSVAGGSGIAGNEQFF,TGTGCCAGCAGCGTAGCTGGGGGGAGCGGGATAGCGGGCAATGAGCAGTTCTTC
-,TRBJ1-2,TRBV5-1,-,CASSLEQGWGYTF,TGCGCCAGCAGCTTGGAACAGGGATGGGGCTACACCTTC
TRBD1,TRBJ2-7,TRBV28,-,CASRPDRGYEQYF,TGTGCCAGCAGACCGGACAGGGGTTACGAGCAGTACTTC
-,TRBJ2-5,TRBV7-2,-,CASSLDFLATQYF,TGTGCCAGCAGCTTGGACTTTCTGGCGACCCAGTACTTC
-,TRBJ2-2,TRBV30,-,CAWSVLLGQVTGELFF,TGTGCCTGGAGTGTATTGTTGGGGCAGGTCACCGGGGAGCTGTTTTTT
TRBD2,TRBJ2-5,TRBV28,once,CASSPTSGQETQYF,TGTGCCAGCAGCCCTACTAGCGGCCAAGAGACCCAGTACTTC
-,TRBJ2-2,TRBV13,-,CASSLGLGLPPGELFF,TGTGCCAGCAGCTTAGGCCTGGGACTCCCCCCCGGGGAGCTGTTTTTT
-,TRBJ2-7,TRBV15,-,CATGQGRGHEQYF,TGTGCCACCGGCCAGGGCAGGGGACACGAGCAGTACTTC
TRBD2,TRBJ2-3,TRBV11-2,-,CASSFGPGGADTQYF,TGTGCCAGCAGCTTCGGCCCCGGGGGGGCCGATACGCAGTATTTT
TRBD1,TRBJ1-1,TRBV29-1,once,CSPERTGVGEAFF,TGCAGCCCTGAACGGACAGGGGTTGGTGAAGCTTTCTTT
-,TRBJ2-2,TRBV10-3,-,CAARGWGRANTGELFF,TGTGCCGCCAGGGGATGGGGAAGGGCGAACACCGGGGAGCTGTTTTTT